This T cell receptor beta chain appears in the sequencing data of a study of control samples from healthy donors and cancer patients (dated by TCRdb to about 2020). The germline V gene yields SQVTM for CDR1 and ANQGSEA for CDR2. The V end loses 4 bases and the J end loses 3 bases, and a stretch of 6 bases separates them. Reading from cysteine to phenylalanine, the CDR3 counts 12 amino acids. CDR3 DNA is the only sequence kept; it has 36 bases, read in frame from the first base. Library creation used the immunoSEQ multiplex PCR assay. Held by TCRdb, this immuneACCESS table contains in-frame sequences only and omits some clones. Under half of the omission traces to an unresolved V gene where checked; the cause of the rest is unknown. The sample table lists approximately 100,000 clones, about 90% of them with a count of one. The leading ten clones occupy over 12% of the sample. As concerns this clone: Its antigen is still unknown. The sample holds no much larger clone one base away, and base qualities are not on file.

The TCR originated in a young man in good health. The chain couples TRBV29-1 to TRBJ2-2; the D gene is unclear. The sequenced sample was blood. The CDR3 protein: CSVVRDTGELFF. The base sequence is TGCAGCGTTGTTCGGGACACCGGGGAGCTGTTTTTT.